These 5 T cell receptor beta chains were sequenced from one sample in a study of beta chain features in type 1 diabetes. Every bit of the isolated RNA underwent reverse transcription, so sequencing read expressed TCRB transcripts. Method: immunoSEQ multiplex PCR; TCRdb's copy keeps in-frame clones and lacks some. The table records some 150,000 clones, under 60% of them present only once. The specimen was Tregs from blood. The receptors originated from a man between 18 and 29 years old in good health.

The chain combines TRBV6-1 with TRBJ1-1; 8 nucleotides match TRBD1. V lost 4 bases, J lost 9 bases, and 7 bases stayed unmatched. The CDR3 has 13 residues. The V gene's germline CDR1 is MNHNS and CDR2 SASEGT. The CDR3 spells CASSVQGQEKAFF. CDR3 DNA sequence: TGTGCCAGCAGTGTACAGGGACAGGAGAAAGCTTTCTTT.

In this sample, this clone turned up a few times. The V call is TRBV6-5, the J call TRBJ2-2, with 12 bases fitting TRBD2. CDR3 length: 15 residues. Trimming cost V 5 bases and J 6 bases; bases outside gene matches: 4. Germline CDR1 reads MNHEY; CDR2 reads SVGAGI. The CDR3 DNA follows: TGTGCCAGCAGTGGAGGACTAGCGGGGCCCGGGGAGCTGTTTTTT. Residues: CASSGGLAGPGELFF.

The genes are TRBV10-3 and TRBJ2-5, with TRBD1 as a possible D gene (5 bases). This CDR3 region has 11 residues. Trimming removed 4 bases at V and 5 bases at J, with 5 bases between. The germline gives CDR1 ENHRY, CDR2 SYGVKD. The CDR3 nucleotides are TGTGCCATCAGTGCAGGGGAGACCCAGTACTTC. Protein: CAISAGETQYF.

In its sample, this clone was seen a few times. This chain connects TRBV5-1 to TRBJ2-2; a weak D match, TRBD2 (5 bases). From germline, CDR1 is SGHRS and CDR2 YFSETQ. V lost 4 bases and J lost 1, with 8 bases in between. This CDR3 comprises 14 residues. CDR3 amino acids: CASSHGLNTGELFF. Written as DNA, the CDR3 is TGCGCCAGCAGCCATGGACTGAACACCGGGGAGCTGTTTTTT. Drawing the rest from reference TRBV5-1 and TRBJ2-2, the complete variable domain is KAGVTQTPRYLIKTRGQQVTLSCSPISGHRSVSWYQQTPGQGLQFLFEYFSETQRNKGNFPGRFSGRQFSNSRSEMNVSTLELGDSALYLCASSHGLNTGELFFGEGSRLTVL.

Regarding this clone: The same CDR3 arises from other DNA sequences in this sample as well. CDR3 sequence: CSVVGQYEQYF. The CDR3 DNA is TGCAGCGTTGTTGGACAGTACGAGCAGTACTTC. This sequence joins TRBV29-1 and TRBJ2-7, with D maybe TRBD1 (6 bases). Between the trimmed V and J ends, which lost 4 bases and 4 bases, there was a span of 8 bases. The CDR3 totals 11 residues. The germline CDR1 and CDR2 sequences are SQVTM and ANQGSEA.